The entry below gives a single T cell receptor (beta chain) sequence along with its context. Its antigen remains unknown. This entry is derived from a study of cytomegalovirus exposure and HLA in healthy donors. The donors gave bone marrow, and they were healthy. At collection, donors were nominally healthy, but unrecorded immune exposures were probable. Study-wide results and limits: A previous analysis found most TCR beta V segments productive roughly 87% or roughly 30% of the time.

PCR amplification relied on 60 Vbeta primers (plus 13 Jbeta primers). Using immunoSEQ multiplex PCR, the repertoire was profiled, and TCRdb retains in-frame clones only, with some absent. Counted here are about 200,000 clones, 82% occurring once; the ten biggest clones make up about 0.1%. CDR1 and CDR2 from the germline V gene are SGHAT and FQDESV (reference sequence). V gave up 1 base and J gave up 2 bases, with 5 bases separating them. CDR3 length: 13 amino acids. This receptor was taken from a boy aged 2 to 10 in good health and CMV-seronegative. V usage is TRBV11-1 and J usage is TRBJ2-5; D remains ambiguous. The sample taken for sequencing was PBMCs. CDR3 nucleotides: TGTGCCAGCAGCTTAGACAAACAAGAGACCCAGTACTTC. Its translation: CASSLDKQETQYF.